This TCR beta chain came from a study of blood T cell repertoires in COVID-19. Study information: Whether acute or convalescent, the COVID-19 samples came from the United States, Italy and Spain. PBMCs, B-cell-depleted T cells, or T cells provided the cDNA or gDNA that made up the material.

V shed 3 bases and J 8 bases; nucleotides not matched to a gene: 9. Germline V CDR1 and CDR2: KGHSH, LQKENI. The length of the CDR3 is 14 residues. The data were produced by immunoSEQ multiplex PCR, yet TCRdb's version contains in-frame clones alone and is incomplete. The data show 110,000 to 150,000 clones, with 65% to 90% seen just once and 2.5% to 3.5% held by the top ten. This clone was counted a few times. The sample comprised peripheral blood. The chain employs TRBV18 and TRBJ1-2, with TRBD1 identical over 7 bases. This TCR came from a man aged 50-59 years with acute or convalescent COVID-19. This chain's CDR3 is CASSPMQGDGGYTF. CDR3 nucleotide sequence: TGTGCCAGCTCACCGATGCAGGGGGATGGAGGCTACACCTTC.